These T cell receptor beta chains were read from a single sample in a study of blood T cell repertoires in COVID-19. Method: immunoSEQ multiplex PCR; TCRdb's copy keeps in-frame clones and lacks some. The table has around 50,000 clones, approximately 90% seen once. Sequencing input: peripheral blood. These TCRs come from a man aged 50-60 years with active COVID-19. The CDR3 runs from the conserved cysteine through the conserved F or W. Fields, in order: J gene, V gene, clone size, CDR3 protein. Only some rows state a clone size, as once, few, many or a class for expanded clones.

j_gene: TRBJ2-5; v_gene: TRBV9; abundance: few; CDR3aa: CASSVGQSGETQYF
j_gene: TRBJ1-4; v_gene: TRBV18; abundance: NA; CDR3aa: CASSPRRGTGDEKLFF
j_gene: TRBJ1-2; v_gene: TRBV5-1; abundance: NA; CDR3aa: CASSLDRGDEGYTF
j_gene: TRBJ2-2; v_gene: TRBV28; abundance: few; CDR3aa: CASSLGHSYTGELFF
j_gene: TRBJ1-2; v_gene: TRBV27; abundance: NA; CDR3aa: CASSDRKLNYGYTF
j_gene: TRBJ2-2; v_gene: TRBV7-3; abundance: NA; CDR3aa: CASSPGISTNTGELFF
j_gene: TRBJ1-5; v_gene: TRBV7-6; abundance: NA; CDR3aa: CASSSGDRGNQPQHF
j_gene: TRBJ2-7; v_gene: TRBV7-9; abundance: NA; CDR3aa: CASSFTTGGYEQYF
j_gene: TRBJ2-5; v_gene: TRBV7-2; abundance: NA; CDR3aa: CASSPHLGYRVGETQYF
j_gene: TRBJ2-7; v_gene: TRBV9; abundance: NA; CDR3aa: CASSVGAFSVYEQYF
j_gene: TRBJ2-7; v_gene: TRBV7-9; abundance: few; CDR3aa: CASSITAYEQYF
j_gene: TRBJ1-2; v_gene: TRBV3-1/TRBV3-2; abundance: NA; CDR3aa: CASSHLFSWTAPEDGYTF
j_gene: TRBJ1-4; v_gene: TRBV4-1; abundance: once; CDR3aa: CASSQRRIATNEKLFF
j_gene: TRBJ2-1; v_gene: TRBV3-1/TRBV3-2; abundance: NA; CDR3aa: CASSLLSLNEQFF
j_gene: TRBJ1-6; v_gene: TRBV7-9; abundance: few; CDR3aa: CASSLTDNSPLHF
j_gene: TRBJ1-4; v_gene: TRBV18; abundance: NA; CDR3aa: CASSPRQQGGTNEKLFF
j_gene: TRBJ2-3; v_gene: TRBV9; abundance: NA; CDR3aa: CASSAGLAGSDTQYF
j_gene: TRBJ2-7; v_gene: TRBV7-2; abundance: NA; CDR3aa: CASSLGPGVTYEQYF
j_gene: TRBJ2-2; v_gene: TRBV5-3; abundance: NA; CDR3aa: CARSYKNTGELFF
j_gene: TRBJ2-7; v_gene: TRBV10-3; abundance: NA; CDR3aa: CAISGGRTTYEQYF
j_gene: TRBJ1-5; v_gene: TRBV7-2; abundance: NA; CDR3aa: CASSLNTGGQPQHF
j_gene: TRBJ2-1; v_gene: TRBV4-1; abundance: NA; CDR3aa: CASSQPIRHNEQFF
j_gene: TRBJ1-1; v_gene: TRBV28; abundance: NA; CDR3aa: CASRGDTGPNTEAFF
j_gene: TRBJ1-6; v_gene: TRBV28; abundance: NA; CDR3aa: CASRESGRNSPLHF
j_gene: TRBJ2-3; v_gene: TRBV24-1; abundance: NA; CDR3aa: CATSDPSGRADTQYF
j_gene: TRBJ2-5; v_gene: TRBV5-1; abundance: NA; CDR3aa: CASSLAAGVGETQYF